Listed below are T cell receptor beta chains from one sample, sequenced in a study of blood T cell repertoires in COVID-19. The table came from immunoSEQ multiplex PCR; TCRdb's copy has only in-frame clones and leaves some out. The table shows a few hundred thousand clones, with around nine tenths occurring only once. Material: peripheral blood. The receptors originated from a woman aged 50 to 60 with active or convalescent COVID-19. Both conserved end residues are part of each CDR3. A D gene is named only where the DNA matches it firmly. Rows give clone size only sometimes, using once, few, many, or a class for an expanded clone.

cdr3_nt	cdr3_aa	clone_size	v_call	j_call	d_call
TGTGCCAGCAAAAGTTCCCGGCTAGGATACAATGAGCAGTTCTTC	CASKSSRLGYNEQFF	once	TRBV2	TRBJ2-1	.
TGTGCCAGCAGTTTAGGGACAGGGTTGGAGCAGTACTTC	CASSLGTGLEQYF	.	TRBV28	TRBJ2-7	TRBD1
.	CASSTSGNSYEQYF	once	TRBV28	TRBJ2-7	.
TGCAGCGTCGGACAGGGAAGCAATCAGCCCCAGCATTTT	CSVGQGSNQPQHF	once	TRBV29-1	TRBJ1-5	TRBD1
TGTGCCAGTTTATCGGCGGAAGCCACAGATACGCAGTATTTT	CASLSAEATDTQYF	.	TRBV19	TRBJ2-3	.
TGTGCCAGCAGTTTCCAGGGGGCGCTTGGGGAAGCTTTCTTT	CASSFQGALGEAFF	.	TRBV28	TRBJ1-1	TRBD1
TGTGCCAGCGAACTAGGGAGCTCCTACAATGAGCAGTTCTTC	CASELGSSYNEQFF	.	TRBV6-5	TRBJ2-1	.
TGTGCCAGCAGTGACTCGGATCGAGGCACTGAAGCTTTCTTT	CASSDSDRGTEAFF	.	TRBV6-4	TRBJ1-1	.
TGTGCCAGCTCAACCCAATCAGGGCCCACTAACTATGGCTACACCTTC	CASSTQSGPTNYGYTF	.	TRBV18	TRBJ1-2	.
TGTGCCAGCAGCTTAGCACAGGGTTCTGGAAACACCATATATTTT	CASSLAQGSGNTIYF	.	TRBV7-8	TRBJ1-3	.
TGCAGCGTTGTGGTGGGAGCAGGAAACACCATATATTTT	CSVVVGAGNTIYF	.	TRBV29-1	TRBJ1-3	.
TGTGCCAGCTCACCAAGGGGGACAGTGGGATCACCCCTCCACTTT	CASSPRGTVGSPLHF	.	TRBV18	TRBJ1-6	TRBD1
TGCGCCAGCAGCCAAGGGGTCCAACTAGCGGGTAGCACAGATACGCAGTATTTT	CASSQGVQLAGSTDTQYF	once	TRBV4-1	TRBJ2-3	TRBD2
TGTGCCAGCAGCTTAGAGCTTAGATCCTACGAGCAGTACTTC	CASSLELRSYEQYF	.	TRBV7-9	TRBJ2-7	.
TGTGCCAGCAGTCTACCTCGGACAGGGGGGGACGAGCAGTACTTC	CASSLPRTGGDEQYF	.	TRBV6-6	TRBJ2-7	TRBD1
TGTGCCAGCTCACCTCAGGGCCAGGATAATTCACCCCTCCACTTT	CASSPQGQDNSPLHF	.	TRBV18	TRBJ1-6	.
TGTGCCAGCAGCGTTGGCGGTAGCACAGATACGCAGTATTTT	CASSVGGSTDTQYF	.	TRBV9	TRBJ2-3	.
TGTGCCAGCAGTTTAGGGCTAGCGGGGCGGAGCTCCTACAATGAGCAGTTCTTC	CASSLGLAGRSSYNEQFF	.	TRBV28	TRBJ2-1	TRBD2
TGTGCCAGCAGCGGAGGGCCAGATAACTATGGCTACACCTTC	CASSGGPDNYGYTF	.	TRBV9	TRBJ1-2	.
TGTGCCAGTAGTAGGAAGGGACAGGCGAGTAATTACCAAGAGACCCAGTACTTC	CASSRKGQASNYQETQYF	.	TRBV19	TRBJ2-5	TRBD1
TGTGCCAGCAGCTTACGGGGGATCACTGAAGCTTTCTTT	CASSLRGITEAFF	.	TRBV7-2	TRBJ1-1	.
TGTGCCAGCAAGGGACAGGAATCGGTCAATGAGCAGTTCTTC	CASKGQESVNEQFF	.	TRBV9	TRBJ2-1	TRBD1
TGTGCCAGCGGTGACAGGGCGGACTATGGCTACACCTTC	CASGDRADYGYTF	.	TRBV28	TRBJ1-2	TRBD1
TGTGCCAGCAGCCGGGTAGCGGGAGGGCCGTACGAGCAGTACTTC	CASSRVAGGPYEQYF	.	TRBV7-2	TRBJ2-7	TRBD2
TGTGCCAGCAGCTCCTGGGGCAACACAGATACGCAGTATTTT	CASSSWGNTDTQYF	once	TRBV5-5	TRBJ2-3	.
TGTGCCAGCAGTGCTGGGGGGACCTACAATGAGCAGTTCTTC	CASSAGGTYNEQFF	.	TRBV2	TRBJ2-1	.
TGTGCCAGCAGCTCCGGGTCCTACAATGAGCAGTTCTTC	CASSSGSYNEQFF	.	TRBV7-9	TRBJ2-1	.
TGTGCCAGCGGTGGAGGGGCAGGGAACACCGGGGAGCTGTTTTTT	CASGGGAGNTGELFF	.	TRBV11-3	TRBJ2-2	.
TGTGCCAGTAGTCCGCGGGCCCTAGTCTTAAATCAGCCCCAGCATTTT	CASSPRALVLNQPQHF	.	TRBV19	TRBJ1-5	.
TGTGCCAGCAGCGTAGGCCCGGGAGGGGGGAACACTGAAGCTTTCTTT	CASSVGPGGGNTEAFF	.	TRBV9	TRBJ1-1	.
TGTGCCTGGAAGGCCCAGAGGGGGCGGACCGGGGAGCTGTTTTTT	CAWKAQRGRTGELFF	.	TRBV30	TRBJ2-2	TRBD1
TGTGCCAGCCGTGGCACCTTCCCAGAGGGCTATGGCTACACCTTC	CASRGTFPEGYGYTF	.	TRBV2	TRBJ1-2	.
TGTGCCAATACCGTCACAGGGATGAACACTGAAGCTTTCTTT	CANTVTGMNTEAFF	.	TRBV19	TRBJ1-1	.
TGTGCCAGCAGTTACGCGGGGGGTAGCAATCAGCCCCAGCATTTT	CASSYAGGSNQPQHF	once	TRBV6-2/TRBV6-3	TRBJ1-5	.
TGTGCCAGCTCGGGGGGACAGGGGAACAATGAGCAGTTCTTC	CASSGGQGNNEQFF	.	TRBV18	TRBJ2-1	TRBD1
TGCGCCAGCAGCCCAACAGGGTATGGCTACACCTTC	CASSPTGYGYTF	.	TRBV4-1	TRBJ1-2	.
TGTGCCAGCAGCCAAGATAGAGGGGGCAGTATGGACTACGAGCAGTACTTC	CASSQDRGGSMDYEQYF	.	TRBV4-2	TRBJ2-7	TRBD1
TGTGCCAGCATGACAGGGGGCAATGGCTACACCTTC	CASMTGGNGYTF	.	TRBV6-4	TRBJ1-2	TRBD1
TGTGCCACGCAGGGGTACAATTCACCCCTCCACTTT	CATQGYNSPLHF	.	TRBV6-5	TRBJ1-6	.
TGTGCCAGCAGCCGAAACCCGGACAGGGCCACTGAAGCTTTCTTT	CASSRNPDRATEAFF	.	TRBV3-1/TRBV3-2	TRBJ1-1	TRBD1
TGTGCCTGGAGTGTAACTAGCATCATATTCCTTGAGCAGTTCTTC	CAWSVTSIIFLEQFF	.	TRBV30	TRBJ2-1	.
TGCGCCAGCAGCCGGCAGATAAATCTTCTCAGGGAAGAAAATAATTCACCCCTCCACTTT	CASSRQINLLREENNSPLHF	.	TRBV4-1	TRBJ1-6	.
TGTGCCAGCAGTTTTCCGAGGTCGCGGGGAAACACCATATATTTT	CASSFPRSRGNTIYF	once	TRBV2	TRBJ1-3	.
TGTGCCAGCAGGTTGACTAGCGGGAGTAACATTCAGTACTTC	CASRLTSGSNIQYF	.	TRBV28	TRBJ2-4	TRBD2
TGTGCCAGCTCACCCCTACTAGCGGGAGGTAGAGACATTCAGTACTTC	CASSPLLAGGRDIQYF	.	TRBV18	TRBJ2-4	TRBD2
TGTGCCAGCTCACCCGGACTAGCGGAAACCTACGAGCAGTACTTC	CASSPGLAETYEQYF	.	TRBV18	TRBJ2-7	TRBD2
TGTGCCAGTAGCGTACAGGGGGCAAGGGAGCAGTACTTC	CASSVQGAREQYF	.	TRBV19	TRBJ2-7	TRBD1
TGTGCCAGCAGCCCACCGGACAGCTACTATGGCTACACCTTC	CASSPPDSYYGYTF	many	TRBV7-9	TRBJ1-2	.
TGTGCCAGCAGCTTGGGTCCGCGCGGAATTCAGCCCCAGCATTTT	CASSLGPRGIQPQHF	.	TRBV5-6	TRBJ1-5	.
TGTGCCAGCAGTGGACAGTCCTATGGCTACACCTTC	CASSGQSYGYTF	.	TRBV2	TRBJ1-2	.
TGTGCCTGGGGTCCCAGGGCAGATACGCAGTATTTT	CAWGPRADTQYF	.	TRBV30	TRBJ2-3	.
TGTGCCAGCAGTCTAAGGCCTGCGGGGGGCTACACCTTC	CASSLRPAGGYTF	few	TRBV12-3/TRBV12-4	TRBJ1-2	.